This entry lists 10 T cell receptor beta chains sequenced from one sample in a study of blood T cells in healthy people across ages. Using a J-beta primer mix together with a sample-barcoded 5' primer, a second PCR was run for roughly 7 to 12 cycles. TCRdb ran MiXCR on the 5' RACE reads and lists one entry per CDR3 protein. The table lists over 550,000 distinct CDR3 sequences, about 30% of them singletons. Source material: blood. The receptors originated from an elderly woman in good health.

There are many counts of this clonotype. In nucleotides, the CDR3 is TGCAGTGCTAGACATCCAATAGCGGGGGTGGAGACCCAGTACTTC. This gives the protein CSARHPIAGVETQYF. V and J are TRBV20-1 and TRBJ2-5, with 9 nucleotides matching TRBD2. In germline, CDR1 is DFQATT, CDR2 SNEGSKA (reference sequence). V was pared by 2 bases and J by 5 bases, with 9 bases of the junction left unmatched. The CDR3 covers 15 residues.

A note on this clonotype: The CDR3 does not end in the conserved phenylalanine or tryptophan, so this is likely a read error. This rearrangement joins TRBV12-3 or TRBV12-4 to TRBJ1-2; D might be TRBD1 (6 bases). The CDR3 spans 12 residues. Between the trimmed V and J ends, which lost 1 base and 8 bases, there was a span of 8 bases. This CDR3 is CASSLGDTGYTC. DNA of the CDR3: TGTGCCAGCAGTTTAGGGGACACCGGCTACACCTGC.

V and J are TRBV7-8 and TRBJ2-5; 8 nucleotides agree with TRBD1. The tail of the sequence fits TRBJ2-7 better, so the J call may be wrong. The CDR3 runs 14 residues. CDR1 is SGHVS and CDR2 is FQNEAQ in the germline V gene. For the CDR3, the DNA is TGTGCCAGCAGCGCCGGACAGGGTATCGGCGAGCAGTACTTC. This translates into CASSAGQGIGEQYF.

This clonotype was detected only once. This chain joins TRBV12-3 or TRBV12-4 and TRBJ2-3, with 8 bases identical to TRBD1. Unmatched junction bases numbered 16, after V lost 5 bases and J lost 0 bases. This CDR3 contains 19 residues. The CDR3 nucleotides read TGTGCCAGCAGTGCCCTAATAGCCGGGACAGGATTGAGCACAGATACGCAGTATTTT. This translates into CASSALIAGTGLSTDTQYF.

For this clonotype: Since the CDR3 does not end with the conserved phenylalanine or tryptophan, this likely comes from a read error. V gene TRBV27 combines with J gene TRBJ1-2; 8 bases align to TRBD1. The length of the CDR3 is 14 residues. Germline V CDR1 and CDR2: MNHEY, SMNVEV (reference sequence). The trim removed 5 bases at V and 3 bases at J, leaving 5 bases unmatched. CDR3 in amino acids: CASSSRGRDYGYTL. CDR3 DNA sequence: TGTGCCAGCAGTAGCAGGGGGCGCGACTATGGCTACACCTTA.

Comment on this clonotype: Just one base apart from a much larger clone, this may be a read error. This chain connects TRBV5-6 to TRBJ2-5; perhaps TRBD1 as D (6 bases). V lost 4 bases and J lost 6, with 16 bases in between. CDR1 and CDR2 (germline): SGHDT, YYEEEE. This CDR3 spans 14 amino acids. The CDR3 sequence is CASSRGQPQKTQYF. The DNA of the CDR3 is TGTGCCAGCAGCAGAGGACAGCCACAAAAGACCCAGTACTTC.

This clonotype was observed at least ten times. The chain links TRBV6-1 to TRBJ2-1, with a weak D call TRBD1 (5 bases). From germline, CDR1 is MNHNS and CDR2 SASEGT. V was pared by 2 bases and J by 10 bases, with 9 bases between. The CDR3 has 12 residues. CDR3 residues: CASSEMWTEQFF. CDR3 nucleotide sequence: TGTGCCAGCAGTGAAATGTGGACAGAGCAGTTCTTC.

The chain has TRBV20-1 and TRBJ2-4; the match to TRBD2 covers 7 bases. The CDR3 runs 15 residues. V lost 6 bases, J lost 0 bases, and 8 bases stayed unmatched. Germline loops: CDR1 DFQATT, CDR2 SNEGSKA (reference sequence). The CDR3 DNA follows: TGCAGTGCCGCTAGCGGTGAGGTAGCCAAAAACATTCAGTACTTC. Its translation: CSAASGEVAKNIQYF.

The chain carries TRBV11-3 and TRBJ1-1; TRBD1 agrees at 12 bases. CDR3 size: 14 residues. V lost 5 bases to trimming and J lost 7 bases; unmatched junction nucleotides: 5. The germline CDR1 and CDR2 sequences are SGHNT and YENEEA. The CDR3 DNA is TGTGCCAGCAGCCCGGGACAGGGGGCAGGTGAAGCTTTCTTT. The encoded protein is CASSPGQGAGEAFF.

The CDR3 nucleotides read TGTGCCAGCAGTGCCATCGGAGAGACGAACACTGAAGCTTTCTTT. Translated: CASSAIGETNTEAFF. This rearrangement joins TRBV28 to TRBJ1-1; the D is unclear. Germline V lookup: CDR1 MDHEN, CDR2 SYDVKM. V was shortened by 5 bases and J by 1 base, with 14 bases between the two germline ends. The CDR3 totals 15 residues. The variable domain in full, completed from reference TRBV28 and TRBJ1-1, reads DVKVTQSSRYLVKRTGEKVFLECVQDMDHENMFWYRQDPGLGLRLIYFSYDVKMKEKGDIPEGYSVSREKKERFSLILESASTNQTSMYLCASSAIGETNTEAFFGQGTRLTVV.